This T cell receptor beta chain is drawn from a study of radiotherapy plus CTLA-4 blockade in lung cancer. Whole-study context: In approximately 17% of patients, objective responses were seen; around 31% had disease control. Findings of the study overall: Strongest reported response predictors: early blood clone changes and post-radiation interferon-beta.

Concerning this clone itself: The antigen is unknown.

Profiling relied on immunoSEQ multiplex PCR, and the TCRdb table lists in-frame clones only, not all of them. The sample comprises 25,000 to 40,000 clones, around 70% of which are singletons, and approximately 4.5% rests with the top ten. Per germline, CDR1 SGHRS and CDR2 YFSETQ. Trimming cost V 1 base and J 0 bases, with 9 bases left between them. This CDR3 has 15 residues. The study gave focal radiation plus ipilimumab CTLA-4 blockade to patients with chemo-refractory metastatic non-small-cell lung cancer. The input for sequencing was peripheral blood, taken from a patient treated with radiotherapy plus ipilimumab. The chain uses TRBV5-1 and TRBJ2-3; tentative D call: TRBD1 (6 bases). This receptor was obtained from a human donor with non-small cell lung cancer whose response to radiotherapy plus ipilimumab could not be evaluated. As DNA, the CDR3 is TGCGCCAGCAGCTTGAAGGGGGATAGCACAGATACGCAGTATTTT. Amino acid sequence: CASSLKGDSTDTQYF.